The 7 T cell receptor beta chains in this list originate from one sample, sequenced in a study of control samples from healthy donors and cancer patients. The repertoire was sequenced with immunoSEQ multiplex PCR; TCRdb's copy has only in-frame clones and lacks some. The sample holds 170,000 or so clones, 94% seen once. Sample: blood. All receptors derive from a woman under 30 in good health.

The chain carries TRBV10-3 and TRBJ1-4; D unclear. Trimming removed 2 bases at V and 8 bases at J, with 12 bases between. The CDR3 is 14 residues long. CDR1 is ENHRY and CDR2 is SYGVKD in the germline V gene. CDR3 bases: TGTGCCATCAGTGAGGGGCGGGTGAGCGAAAAACTGTTTTTT. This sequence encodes CAISEGRVSEKLFF.

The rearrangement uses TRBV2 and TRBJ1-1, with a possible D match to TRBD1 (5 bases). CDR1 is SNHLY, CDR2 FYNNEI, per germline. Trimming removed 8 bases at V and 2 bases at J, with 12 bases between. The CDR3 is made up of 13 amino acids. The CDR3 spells CASGGDRNTEAFF. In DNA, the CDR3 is TGTGCCAGCGGGGGAGACAGAAACACTGAAGCTTTCTTT. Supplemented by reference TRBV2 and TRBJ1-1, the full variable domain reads EPEVTQTPSHQVTQMGQEVILRCVPISNHLYFYWYRQILGQKVEFLVSFYNNEISEKSEIFDDQFSVERPDGSNFTLKIRSTKLEDSAMYFCASGGDRNTEAFFGQGTRLTVV.

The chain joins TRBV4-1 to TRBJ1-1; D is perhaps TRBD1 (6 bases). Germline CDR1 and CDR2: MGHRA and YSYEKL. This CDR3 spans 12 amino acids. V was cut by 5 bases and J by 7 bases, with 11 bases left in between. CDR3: CASSKIQGEAFF. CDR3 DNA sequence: TGCGCCAGCAGCAAAATACAGGGTGAAGCTTTCTTT.

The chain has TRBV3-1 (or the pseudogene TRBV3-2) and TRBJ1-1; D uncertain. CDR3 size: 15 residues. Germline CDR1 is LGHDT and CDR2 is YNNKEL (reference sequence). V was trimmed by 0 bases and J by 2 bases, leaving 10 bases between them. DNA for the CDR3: TGTGCCAGCAGCCAAGATGGATCCAGTAACACTGAAGCTTTCTTT. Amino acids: CASSQDGSSNTEAFF.

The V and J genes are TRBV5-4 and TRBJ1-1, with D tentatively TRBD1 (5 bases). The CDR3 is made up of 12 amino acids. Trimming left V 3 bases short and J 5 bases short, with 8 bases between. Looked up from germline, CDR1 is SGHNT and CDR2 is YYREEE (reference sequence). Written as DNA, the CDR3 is TGTGCCAGCAGCTGGGGGGAAACTGAAGCTTTCTTT. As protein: CASSWGETEAFF.

The CDR3 coding sequence is TGCGCCAGCAGCCAAGGATATCTCGAGGCCGGGGAGCTGTTTTTT. Protein sequence: CASSQGYLEAGELFF. The chain joins TRBV4-3 to TRBJ2-2; D remains unclear. The CDR3 is 15 residues long. Per the germline V gene, CDR1 is LGHNA and CDR2 is YSLEER. V was trimmed by 1 base and J by 6 bases, leaving 12 bases between them.

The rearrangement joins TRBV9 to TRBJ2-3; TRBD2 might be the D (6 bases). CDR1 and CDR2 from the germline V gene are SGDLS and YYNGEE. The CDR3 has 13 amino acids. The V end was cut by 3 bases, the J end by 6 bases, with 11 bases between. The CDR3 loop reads CASSGPAGDTQYF. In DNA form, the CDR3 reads TGTGCCAGCAGCGGGCCGGCGGGGGATACGCAGTATTTT.